This note documents a single TCR beta chain sequence. As handled by the study authors: Using reference gene primer amplification, nucleated cell counts were estimated. Here immunoSEQ multiplex PCR was the method, and the copy in TCRdb shows in-frame clones only, minus some. V, J and clone size were drawn from that table, and D and trimming were deduced from the DNA. The repertoire includes just over 85,000 clones, 80% to 90% of them detected once, and under 10% sits in the top ten. The data were obtained in a study of blood T cell repertoires in COVID-19. On the study more broadly: Italy, Spain and the United States were the sources of the convalescent and acute COVID-19 samples. Nucleic acid was either cDNA or gDNA, and it came from T cells, B-cell-depleted T cells, or PBMCs.

The CDR3 length is 15 residues. V and J are TRBV21-1 and TRBJ1-2; TRBD1, the table's D call, was not compared with the DNA. TRBV21-1 is recorded as a pseudogene. Specimen: peripheral blood. The origin of this receptor is a man in his fifties or sixties with acute or convalescent COVID-19. The CDR3 region has the DNA TGTGCCAGCAGCAACAGTCCGGGACAGGGGGGCGGCTACACCTTC. Its protein product is CASSNSPGQGGGYTF.